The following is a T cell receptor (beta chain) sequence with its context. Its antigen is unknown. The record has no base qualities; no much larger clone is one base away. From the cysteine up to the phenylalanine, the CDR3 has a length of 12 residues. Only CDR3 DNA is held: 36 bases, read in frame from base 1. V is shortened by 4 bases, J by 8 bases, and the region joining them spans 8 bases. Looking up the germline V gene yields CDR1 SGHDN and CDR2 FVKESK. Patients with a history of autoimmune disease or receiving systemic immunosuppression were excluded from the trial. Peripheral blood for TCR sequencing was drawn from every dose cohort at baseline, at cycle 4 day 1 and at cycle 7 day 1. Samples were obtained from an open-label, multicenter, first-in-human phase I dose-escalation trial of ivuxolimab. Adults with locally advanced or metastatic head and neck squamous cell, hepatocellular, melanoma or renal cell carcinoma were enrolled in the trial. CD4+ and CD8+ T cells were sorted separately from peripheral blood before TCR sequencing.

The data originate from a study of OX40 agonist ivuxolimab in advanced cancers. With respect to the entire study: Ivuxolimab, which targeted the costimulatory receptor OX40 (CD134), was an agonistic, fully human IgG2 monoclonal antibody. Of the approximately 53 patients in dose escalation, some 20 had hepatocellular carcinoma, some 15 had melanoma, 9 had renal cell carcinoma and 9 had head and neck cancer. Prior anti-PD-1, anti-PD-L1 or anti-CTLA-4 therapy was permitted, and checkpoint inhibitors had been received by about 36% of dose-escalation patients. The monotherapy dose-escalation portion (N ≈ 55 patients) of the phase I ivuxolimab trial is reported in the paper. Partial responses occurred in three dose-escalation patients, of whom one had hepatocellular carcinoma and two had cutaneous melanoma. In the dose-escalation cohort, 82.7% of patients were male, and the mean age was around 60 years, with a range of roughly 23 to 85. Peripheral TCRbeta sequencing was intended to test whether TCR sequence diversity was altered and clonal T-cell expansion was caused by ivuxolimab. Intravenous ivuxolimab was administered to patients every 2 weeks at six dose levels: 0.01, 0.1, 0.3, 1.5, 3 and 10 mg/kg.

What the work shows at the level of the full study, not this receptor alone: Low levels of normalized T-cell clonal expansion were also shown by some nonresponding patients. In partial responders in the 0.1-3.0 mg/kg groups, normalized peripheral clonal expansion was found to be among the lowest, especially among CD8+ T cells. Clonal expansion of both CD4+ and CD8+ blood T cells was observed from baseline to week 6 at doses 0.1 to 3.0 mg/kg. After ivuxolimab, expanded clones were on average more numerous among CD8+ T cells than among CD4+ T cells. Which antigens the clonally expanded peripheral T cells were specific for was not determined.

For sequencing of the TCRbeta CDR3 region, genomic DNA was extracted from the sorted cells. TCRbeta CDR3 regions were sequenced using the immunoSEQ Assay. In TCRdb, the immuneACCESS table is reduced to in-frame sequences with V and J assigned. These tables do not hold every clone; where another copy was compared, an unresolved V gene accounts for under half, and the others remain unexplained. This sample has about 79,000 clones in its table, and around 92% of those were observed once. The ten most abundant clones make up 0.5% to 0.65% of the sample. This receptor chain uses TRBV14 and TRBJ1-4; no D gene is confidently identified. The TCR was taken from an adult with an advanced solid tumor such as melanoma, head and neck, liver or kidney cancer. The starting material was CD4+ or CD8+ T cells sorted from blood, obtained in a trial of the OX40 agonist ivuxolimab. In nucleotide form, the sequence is TGTGCCAGCAGCCTGTCCAGGGAAAAACTGTTTTTT. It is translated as CASSLSREKLFF.